This T cell receptor (beta chain) was recovered during a study of blood T cell repertoires in COVID-19. For the study at large: Italy, Spain and the United States were the sources of the convalescent and acute COVID-19 samples. The cDNA or gDNA used as material had been derived from T cells, B-cell-depleted T cells, or PBMCs.

Under the authors' procedure: For nucleated cells, counts were estimated from reference gene primer amplification. The repertoire was sequenced with immunoSEQ multiplex PCR; TCRdb's copy has only in-frame clones and lacks some. The V and J calls and clone size come from that table; D and trimming were worked out from the DNA. The table shows more than 80,000 clones, with about four fifths occurring only once. Germline assignment: CDR1 LNHDA and CDR2 SQIVND (reference sequence). Trimming left V 5 bases short and J 1 base short, with 11 bases between. The CDR3 has 15 amino acids. The sequence was collected from an older woman with acute or convalescent COVID-19. Sequenced sample: peripheral blood. The gene calls are TRBV19 and TRBJ2-2, with D maybe TRBD1 (6 bases). The CDR3 coding sequence is TGTGCCAGTAGTTACAGCAGGGGGAACACCGGGGAGCTGTTTTTT. Its protein is CASSYSRGNTGELFF.